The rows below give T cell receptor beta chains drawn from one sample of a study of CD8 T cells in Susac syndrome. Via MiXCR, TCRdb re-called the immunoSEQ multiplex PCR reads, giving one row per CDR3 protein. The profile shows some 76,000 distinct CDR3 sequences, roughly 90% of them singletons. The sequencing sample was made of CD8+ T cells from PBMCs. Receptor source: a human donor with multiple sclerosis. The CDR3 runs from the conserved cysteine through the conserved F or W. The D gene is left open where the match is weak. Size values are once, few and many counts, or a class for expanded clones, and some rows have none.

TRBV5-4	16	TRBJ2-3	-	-	CASSLATGPSTDTQYF	TGTGCCAGCAGCCTCGCCACGGGGCCGAGCACAGATACGCAGTATTTT
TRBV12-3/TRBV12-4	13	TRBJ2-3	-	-	CASSLAAWDTQYF	TGTGCCAGCAGTTTAGCAGCATGGGATACGCAGTATTTT
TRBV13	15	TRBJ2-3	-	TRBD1	CASSARQGGTDTQYF	TGTGCCAGCAGCGCCCGACAGGGGGGCACAGATACGCAGTATTTT
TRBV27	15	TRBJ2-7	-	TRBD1	CASSLTGGDTYEQYF	TGTGCCAGCAGCCTGACAGGGGGTGACACCTACGAGCAGTACTTC
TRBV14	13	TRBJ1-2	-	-	CASSQDWGSGYTF	TGTGCCAGCAGCCAAGATTGGGGGTCTGGCTACACCTTC
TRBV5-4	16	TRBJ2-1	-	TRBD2	CASKASGGRSYNEQFF	TGTGCCAGCAAGGCCTCTGGCGGGAGGAGCTACAATGAGCAGTTCTTC
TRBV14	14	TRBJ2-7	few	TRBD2	CASSQTSGTYEQYF	TGTGCCAGCAGCCAGACTAGCGGCACCTACGAGCAGTACTTC
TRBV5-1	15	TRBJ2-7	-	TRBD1	CASSKTGTGSYEQYF	TGCGCCAGCAGCAAAACCGGGACAGGGTCCTACGAGCAGTACTTC
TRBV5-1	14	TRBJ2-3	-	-	CASTKLGLTDTQYF	TGCGCCAGCACCAAACTTGGCCTCACAGATACGCAGTATTTT
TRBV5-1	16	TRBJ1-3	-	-	CASSLGSGSSGNTIYF	TGCGCCAGCAGCTTGGGATCGGGGAGCTCTGGAAACACCATATATTTT
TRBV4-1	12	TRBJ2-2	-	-	CASSQGDGELFF	TGCGCCAGCAGCCAAGGGGACGGGGAGCTGTTTTTT
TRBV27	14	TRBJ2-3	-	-	CASSPPRRADTQYF	TGTGCCAGCAGTCCCCCCCGCAGGGCAGATACGCAGTATTTT
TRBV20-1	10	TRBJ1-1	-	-	CSAPLDRAFF	TGCAGTGCCCCTCTGGACCGAGCTTTCTTT
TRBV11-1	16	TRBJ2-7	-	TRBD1	CASSLAFTGASYEQYF	TGTGCCAGCAGCTTAGCGTTCACAGGGGCCTCCTACGAGCAGTACTTC
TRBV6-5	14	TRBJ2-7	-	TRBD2	CASSILGEGNEQYF	TGTGCCAGCAGCATACTGGGGGAGGGCAACGAGCAGTACTTC
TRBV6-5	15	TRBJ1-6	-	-	CASRPTDSYNSPLHF	TGTGCCAGCAGGCCCACAGACTCCTATAATTCACCCCTCCACTTT
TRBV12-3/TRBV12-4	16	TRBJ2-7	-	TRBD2	CASSRLPGLSSYEQYF	TGTGCCAGCAGCCGTCTACCGGGACTAAGCTCCTACGAGCAGTACTTC
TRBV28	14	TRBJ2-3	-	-	CASSPGTSIDTQYF	TGTGCCAGCAGTCCCGGGACAAGTATAGATACGCAGTATTTT
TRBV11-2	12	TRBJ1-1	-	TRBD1	CASTGQGNEAFF	TGTGCCAGCACCGGACAGGGGAATGAAGCTTTCTTT
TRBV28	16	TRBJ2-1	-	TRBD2	CASTNPLAGIYNEQFF	TGTGCCAGCACCAATCCCCTAGCGGGAATATACAATGAGCAGTTCTTC
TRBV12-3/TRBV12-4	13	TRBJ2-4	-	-	CASSLFWLDIQYF	TGTGCCAGCAGTTTATTCTGGCTCGACATTCAGTACTTC
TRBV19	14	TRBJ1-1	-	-	CASSIRPGNTEAFF	TGTGCCAGTAGTATACGTCCGGGGAACACTGAAGCTTTCTTT
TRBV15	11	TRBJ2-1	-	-	CATSAGSVQFF	TGTGCCACCAGCGCAGGGTCCGTTCAGTTCTTC
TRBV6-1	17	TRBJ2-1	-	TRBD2	CASRHLTSGSSYNEQFF	TGTGCCAGCAGACACCTCACTAGCGGCAGCTCCTACAATGAGCAGTTCTTC
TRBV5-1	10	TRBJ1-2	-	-	CASKGSVYTF	TGCGCCAGCAAAGGGAGTGTCTACACCTTC
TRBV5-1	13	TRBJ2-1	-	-	CASGPLRGDEQFF	TGCGCCAGCGGCCCCCTTCGAGGCGATGAGCAGTTCTTC
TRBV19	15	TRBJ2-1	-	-	CASSIVEGPYNEQFF	TGTGCCAGTAGTATAGTAGAGGGGCCTTACAATGAGCAGTTCTTC
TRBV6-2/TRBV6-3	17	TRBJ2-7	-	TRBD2	CASSASRVAGPFYEQYF	TGTGCCAGCAGTGCGTCTCGTGTAGCGGGACCATTCTACGAGCAGTACTTC
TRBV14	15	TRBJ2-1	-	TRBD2	CASRGSGGAQNEQFF	TGTGCCAGCAGGGGGAGCGGGGGGGCTCAAAATGAGCAGTTCTTC
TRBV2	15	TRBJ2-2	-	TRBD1	CASSGTGVNTGELFF	TGTGCCAGCAGTGGGACAGGGGTCAACACCGGGGAGCTGTTTTTT
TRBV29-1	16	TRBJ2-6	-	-	CSVRDGTPSGANVLTF	TGCAGCGTAAGGGACGGAACCCCCTCTGGGGCCAACGTCCTGACTTTC